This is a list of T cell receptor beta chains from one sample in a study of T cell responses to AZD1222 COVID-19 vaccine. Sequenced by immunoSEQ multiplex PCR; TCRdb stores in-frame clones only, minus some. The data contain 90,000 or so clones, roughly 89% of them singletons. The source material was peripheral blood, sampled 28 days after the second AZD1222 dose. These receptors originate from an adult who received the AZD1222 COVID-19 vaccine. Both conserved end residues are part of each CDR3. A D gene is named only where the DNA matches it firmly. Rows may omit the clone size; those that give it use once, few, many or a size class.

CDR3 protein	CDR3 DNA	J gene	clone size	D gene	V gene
CASSSRGSGANVLTF	TGTGCCAGCAGCTCCCGGGGTTCTGGGGCCAACGTCCTGACTTTC	TRBJ2-6	.	.	TRBV9
CASTQQGEGSYNEQFF	TGTGCCAGCACCCAACAGGGAGAGGGTTCTTACAATGAGCAGTTCTTC	TRBJ2-1	.	.	TRBV6-6
CASSLPSGGPPNTGELFF	TGTGCCAGCAGCTTACCCAGCGGGGGGCCCCCTAACACCGGGGAGCTGTTTTTT	TRBJ2-2	.	TRBD2	TRBV7-9
CASSQGRLKNGPTYGYTF	TGCGCCAGCAGCCAAGGACGGCTAAAAAACGGACCTACCTATGGCTACACCTTC	TRBJ1-2	.	.	TRBV4-1
CASSYSPTGYQGTQYF	TGTGCCAGCAGTTACTCCCCGACAGGGTACCAAGGGACCCAGTACTTC	TRBJ2-5	.	TRBD1	TRBV6-5
CASSPPGRYGYTF	TGTGCCAGCAGCCCCCCTGGACGCTATGGCTACACCTTC	TRBJ1-2	.	.	TRBV7-9
CAWSALRTSGGESIQYF	TGTGCCTGGAGTGCTCTTCGGACTAGCGGGGGGGAGAGCATTCAGTACTTC	TRBJ2-4	once	TRBD2	TRBV30
CASSNRDRGLTGELFF	TGTGCCAGCAGCAACCGGGACAGGGGCCTCACCGGGGAGCTGTTTTTT	TRBJ2-2	.	TRBD1	TRBV13
CASSRTGRYEQYF	TGTGCCAGCAGCCGGACAGGGAGGTACGAGCAGTACTTC	TRBJ2-7	.	TRBD1	TRBV2
CASGFMNTEAFF	TGTGCCAGCGGGTTCATGAACACTGAAGCTTTCTTT	TRBJ1-1	.	.	TRBV5-4
CASRHRDSDFEAFF	TGTGCCAGCAGGCACAGGGATTCAGACTTTGAAGCTTTCTTT	TRBJ1-1	.	.	TRBV5-4
CASSRQGAITGELFF	TGTGCCAGTAGCCGACAGGGGGCGATCACCGGGGAGCTGTTTTTT	TRBJ2-2	.	TRBD1	TRBV19
CASSSETGGSTNEKLFF	TGTGCCAGCAGCTCCGAGACAGGGGGCTCTACTAATGAAAAACTGTTTTTT	TRBJ1-4	.	TRBD1	TRBV5-6
CASSSRDSYEQYF	TGTGCCAGCAGTTCAAGGGACAGCTACGAGCAGTACTTC	TRBJ2-7	.	TRBD1	TRBV27
CASSQDRVETQYF	TGTGCCAGCAGTCAGGACAGGGTTGAGACCCAGTACTTC	TRBJ2-5	.	TRBD1	TRBV12-3/TRBV12-4
CASSANGGPLAFF	TGTGCCAGCAGCGCCAATGGGGGCCCCCTCGCTTTCTTT	TRBJ1-1	.	.	TRBV4-2
CASSIVWGGPNTEAFF	TGTGCCAGTAGTATAGTCTGGGGGGGGCCGAACACTGAAGCTTTCTTT	TRBJ1-1	.	.	TRBV19
CATSGGSYEQYF	TGTGCCACGTCAGGGGGCTCCTACGAGCAGTACTTC	TRBJ2-7	.	TRBD1	TRBV10-3
CASMRGEAGELFF	TGTGCCAGCATGCGGGGGGAGGCCGGGGAGCTGTTTTTT	TRBJ2-2	.	TRBD2	TRBV6-5
CASSIGGLEPQHF	TGTGCCAGTAGTATAGGGGGCCTGGAGCCCCAGCATTTT	TRBJ1-5	.	.	TRBV19
CASSQGLAGGYSYNEQFF	TGTGCCAGCAGCCAGGGTCTAGCGGGGGGTTACTCCTACAATGAGCAGTTCTTC	TRBJ2-1	few	TRBD2	TRBV3-1/TRBV3-2
CASSEQTVSSGANVLTF	TGTGCCAGCAGTGAACAGACTGTAAGCTCTGGGGCCAACGTCCTGACTTTC	TRBJ2-6	.	.	TRBV6-1
CASRRQGARYEQFF	TGTGCCAGCAGGAGACAGGGGGCCCGGTATGAGCAGTTCTTC	TRBJ2-1	.	TRBD1	TRBV28
CASSEGQGSNTEAFF	TGTGCCAGCAGCGAGGGACAGGGGTCGAACACTGAAGCTTTCTTT	TRBJ1-1	.	TRBD1	TRBV9
CASSIEGTVKVHTEAFF	TGTGCCAGTAGTATCGAGGGGACAGTTAAGGTCCACACTGAAGCTTTCTTT	TRBJ1-1	.	TRBD1	TRBV19
CSITIGTGGIEKLFF	TGCAGCATTACGATCGGGACAGGGGGGATCGAAAAACTGTTTTTT	TRBJ1-4	.	TRBD1	TRBV29-1
CASSLSYNEQFF	TGTGCCAGCAGTTTATCCTACAATGAGCAGTTCTTC	TRBJ2-1	.	.	TRBV27
CASSLTQGGTNEKLFF	TGTGCCAGCAGCCTTACACAGGGAGGCACTAATGAAAAACTGTTTTTT	TRBJ1-4	.	.	TRBV28
CASSSKGQGHYGYTF	TGTGCCAGCAGCTCAAAAGGACAGGGACACTATGGCTACACCTTC	TRBJ1-2	.	TRBD1	TRBV9
CASSSTGYSGANVLTF	TGTGCCAGCAGTTCGACGGGGTATTCTGGGGCCAACGTCCTGACTTTC	TRBJ2-6	.	.	TRBV27
CASSLASAHETQYF	TGTGCCAGCAGCTTAGCGTCGGCCCACGAGACCCAGTACTTC	TRBJ2-5	.	.	TRBV7-2
CASSLSLTPVQETQYF	TGCGCCAGCAGCTTGAGCCTAACCCCGGTTCAAGAGACCCAGTACTTC	TRBJ2-5	.	.	TRBV5-1
CASSQNRNQPQHF	TGCGCCAGCAGCCAAAACAGGAATCAGCCCCAGCATTTT	TRBJ1-5	.	.	TRBV4-3
CASSVAPWGAATQETQYF	TGTGCCAGCAGCGTAGCCCCGTGGGGGGCCGCCACCCAAGAGACCCAGTACTTC	TRBJ2-5	.	.	TRBV9
CASSLGTHQQNEKLFF	TGTGCCAGCAGCCTCGGGACACACCAACAGAATGAAAAACTGTTTTTT	TRBJ1-4	.	.	TRBV3-1/TRBV3-2
CASSLLGGAQETQYF	TGTGCCAGCAGCTTATTAGGGGGGGCCCAAGAGACCCAGTACTTC	TRBJ2-5	.	.	TRBV7-9
CASSGYRSTNEKLFF	TGTGCCAGCAGCGGCTACAGGTCAACTAATGAAAAACTGTTTTTT	TRBJ1-4	once	.	TRBV5-8
CASSVLAGVVYEQYF	TGTGCCAGCAGCGTCCTAGCGGGGGTAGTCTACGAGCAGTACTTC	TRBJ2-7	.	TRBD2	TRBV7-2
CSVEFPTAYGYTF	TGCAGCGTTGAATTCCCCACAGCGTATGGCTACACCTTC	TRBJ1-2	once	.	TRBV29-1
CASSIQGYSNQPQHF	TGTGCCAGCAGCATTCAGGGATATAGCAATCAGCCCCAGCATTTT	TRBJ1-5	.	.	TRBV5-6
CASGSYRARDQPQHF	TGCGCCAGCGGATCTTACAGGGCTCGCGATCAGCCCCAGCATTTT	TRBJ1-5	.	.	TRBV4-1
CASSQAGVGNNEQFF	TGTGCCAGCAGCCAAGCCGGGGTCGGGAACAATGAGCAGTTCTTC	TRBJ2-1	.	.	TRBV4-2
CASSNTGYYGYTF	TGTGCCAGCAGTAACACAGGGTACTATGGCTACACCTTC	TRBJ1-2	.	.	TRBV6-5
CAWSGTVGPPFLFF	TGTGCCTGGAGTGGAACAGTGGGGCCTCCTTTTCTGTTTTTT	TRBJ1-4	.	.	TRBV30
CASSYNFGGNQPQHF	TGTGCCAGCAGTTACAACTTTGGAGGGAATCAGCCCCAGCATTTT	TRBJ1-5	.	.	TRBV6-2/TRBV6-3
CASSLTGITHTGELFF	TGTGCCAGCAGCTTAACAGGGATAACTCACACCGGGGAGCTGTTTTTT	TRBJ2-2	.	.	TRBV7-9
CASTLFSGGSTGELFF	TGTGCCAGCACCCTCTTTTCAGGGGGCAGTACCGGGGAGCTGTTTTTT	TRBJ2-2	.	TRBD1	TRBV7-9
CASSLNVRGSSYEQYF	TGTGCCAGCAGTTTAAACGTCCGGGGGAGCTCCTACGAGCAGTACTTC	TRBJ2-7	.	.	TRBV27
CASSLTQMNTEAFF	TGTGCCAGCAGCTTGACACAAATGAACACTGAAGCTTTCTTT	TRBJ1-1	.	.	TRBV5-6
CASSHSDRGDTQYF	TGTGCCAGCAGCCACTCAGACAGGGGCGATACGCAGTATTTT	TRBJ2-3	.	TRBD1	TRBV3-1/TRBV3-2
CASAPDEGSYQPQHF	TGTGCCAGCGCCCCCGATGAAGGGAGCTATCAGCCCCAGCATTTT	TRBJ1-5	.	.	TRBV9
CASKPGHYSGNTIYF	TGCGCCAGCAAACCGGGACACTACTCTGGAAACACCATATATTTT	TRBJ1-3	.	.	TRBV10-2
CASSTQGWDSPLHF	TGTGCCAGTAGTACGCAGGGATGGGATTCACCCCTCCACTTT	TRBJ1-6	.	.	TRBV19